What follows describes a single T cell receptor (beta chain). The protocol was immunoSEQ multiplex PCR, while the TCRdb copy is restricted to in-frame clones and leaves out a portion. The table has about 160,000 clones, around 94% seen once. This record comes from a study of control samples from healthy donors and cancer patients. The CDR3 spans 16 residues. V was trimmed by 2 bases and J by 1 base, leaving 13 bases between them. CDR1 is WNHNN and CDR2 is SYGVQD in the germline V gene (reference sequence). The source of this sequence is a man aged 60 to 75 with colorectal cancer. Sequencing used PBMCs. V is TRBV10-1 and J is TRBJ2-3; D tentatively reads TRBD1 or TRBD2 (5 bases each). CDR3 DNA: TGCGCCAGCAGTGAGGGGGCTAGCTATGGCACAGATACGCAGTATTTT. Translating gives CASSEGASYGTDTQYF.